One sample yielded the 6 T cell receptor beta chains listed below, sequenced in a study of glioma-infiltrating T cells after dendritic cell vaccination. Assay used: immunoSEQ multiplex PCR; TCRdb lists only in-frame clones, some missing. Of fewer than 85,000 clones listed, roughly 80% are singletons. The source material was blood, sampled before dendritic cell vaccination. These receptors were obtained from a human donor with glioblastoma.

The rearrangement joins TRBV18 to TRBJ2-2; 8 bases are shared with TRBD1. The germline gives CDR1 KGHSH, CDR2 LQKENI. This CDR3 contains 15 residues. The trim removed 8 bases at V and 0 bases at J, leaving 5 bases unmatched. The CDR3 protein is CASPKQGANTGELFF. The CDR3 bases are TGTGCCAGCCCGAAACAGGGGGCGAACACCGGGGAGCTGTTTTTT.

Concerning this clone itself: Because the CDR3's place on the DNA is in doubt, the DNA is left out and the CDR3 is given as listed by TCRdb. The chain joins TRBV19 to TRBJ1-2. The CDR3 adds up to 15 amino acids, both ends counted. CDR1 and CDR2 from the germline V gene are LNHDA and SQIVND (reference sequence). The CDR3 loop reads CASSTGQGFVGEGTF.

This clone has just a few counts. The V gene is TRBV6-7, the J gene TRBJ2-3; possibly TRBD2 for D (6 bases). TRBV6-7 is labeled an ORF, and its function is uncertain. Deletions cut 7 bases from V and 2 bases from J, with 22 bases between. The CDR3 runs to 17 residues. The CDR3 sequence is CASTPSGGPVDTDTQYF. The DNA of the CDR3 is TGTGCCAGCACTCCCAGTGGAGGGCCCGTTGACACAGATACGCAGTATTTT.

On this clone: Other DNA sequences in the same sample also yield this CDR3. V and J are TRBV7-2 and TRBJ2-1; 7 bases match TRBD2. The germline gives CDR1 SGHTA, CDR2 FQGNSA. V was pared by 1 base and J by 4 bases, with 7 bases of the junction left unmatched. The CDR3 covers 16 residues. The CDR3 DNA is TGTGCCAGCAGCTTAGTTCGCCTAGCGGTGTACAATGAGCAGTTCTTC. This gives the protein CASSLVRLAVYNEQFF. The whole variable domain, filled in from reference TRBV7-2 and TRBJ2-1, reads GAGVSQSPSNKVTEKGKDVELRCDPISGHTALYWYRQSLGQGLEFLIYFQGNSAPDKSGLPSDRFSAERTGGSVSTLTIQRTQQEDSAVYLCASSLVRLAVYNEQFFGPGTRLTVL.

The rearrangement uses TRBV6-1 and TRBJ1-2; 7 bases are shared with TRBD1. Per germline, CDR1 MNHNS and CDR2 SASEGT. Losses at the gene ends were 4 bases for V and 5 bases for J; bases not matched to a gene: 10. This CDR3 is 15 amino acids long. The CDR3 nucleotides read TGTGCCAGCAGTGGGGGACAGACTGGGGGTTATGGCTACACCTTC. Amino acids: CASSGGQTGGYGYTF.

This chain links TRBV15 with TRBJ2-2; TRBD2 is a possible D gene (5 bases). CDR3 length: 18 residues. Trimming took off 0 bases at V and 2 bases at J, with 16 bases between the two ends. Per germline, CDR1 LNHNV and CDR2 YYDKDF (reference sequence). This CDR3 reads CATSRDRLGTGNTGELFF. CDR3 coding DNA: TGTGCCACCAGCAGAGATCGGTTAGGAACGGGAAACACCGGGGAGCTGTTTTTT.